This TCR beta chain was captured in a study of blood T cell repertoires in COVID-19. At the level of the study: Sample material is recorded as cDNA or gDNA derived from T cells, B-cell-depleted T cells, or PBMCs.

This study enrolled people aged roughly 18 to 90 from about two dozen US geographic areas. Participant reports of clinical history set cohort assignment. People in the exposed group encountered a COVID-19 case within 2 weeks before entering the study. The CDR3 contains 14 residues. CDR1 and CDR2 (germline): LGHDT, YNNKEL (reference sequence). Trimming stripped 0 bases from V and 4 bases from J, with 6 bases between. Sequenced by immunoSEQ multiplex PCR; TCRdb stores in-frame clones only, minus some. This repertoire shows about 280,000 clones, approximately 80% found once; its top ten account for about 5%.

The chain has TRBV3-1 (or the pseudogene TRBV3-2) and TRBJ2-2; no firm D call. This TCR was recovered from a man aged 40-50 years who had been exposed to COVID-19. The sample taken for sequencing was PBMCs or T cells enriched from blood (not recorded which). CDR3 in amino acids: CASSQDPFTGELFF. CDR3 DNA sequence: TGTGCCAGCAGCCAAGATCCTTTCACCGGGGAGCTGTTTTTT.